Shown below are 29 T cell receptor beta chains from a single sample sequenced in a study of cytomegalovirus exposure and HLA in healthy donors. The PCR used 60 Vbeta and 13 Jbeta primers. Only in-frame clones appear in the TCRdb table, and some are missing; sequencing was by immunoSEQ multiplex PCR. The sample shows around 97,000 clones, approximately 70% of them seen only once. Sequenced input: PBMCs. Receptors originate from a woman in her forties or fifties in good health and CMV-seronegative.

This chain links TRBV5-6 with TRBJ1-6, with 9 bases fitting TRBD1. The length of the CDR3 is 17 residues. V lost 4 bases and J lost 5; bases outside the gene matches: 10. The germline V gene has CDR1 SGHDT and CDR2 YYEEEE. The CDR3 loop is CASSKDRGRLDNSPLHF. CDR3 in DNA: TGTGCCAGCAGCAAGGACAGGGGCAGGCTTGATAATTCACCCCTCCACTTT.

The gene calls are TRBV7-2 and TRBJ2-3; 11 bases are a match to TRBD2. This CDR3 spans 16 amino acids. The V segment lost 5 bases and the J segment 1 base; nucleotides outside the gene matches: 5. Germline lookup yields CDR1 SGHTA and CDR2 FQGNSA. The CDR3 spells CASSRIAGGGTDTQYF. For the CDR3, the DNA is TGTGCCAGCAGCAGAATAGCGGGGGGGGGCACAGATACGCAGTATTTT.

The chain couples TRBV2 to TRBJ1-6, with D possibly TRBD1 on 6 matching bases. V was shortened by 6 bases and J by 6 bases, with 12 bases between the two germline ends. The CDR3 is 14 amino acids. CDR1 and CDR2 (germline): SNHLY, FYNNEI. CDR3 sequence: CASRETGLNSPLHF. In nucleotides, the CDR3 is TGTGCCAGCAGAGAGACAGGTCTTAATTCACCCCTCCACTTT.

This clone was observed a few times. This chain joins TRBV19 and TRBJ2-5, with 7 nucleotides matching TRBD2. Trimming took 3 bases from V and 5 from J; bases not matched to a gene: 3. The CDR3 loop spans 13 amino acids. The V gene's germline CDR1 is LNHDA and CDR2 SQIVND (reference sequence). CDR3 sequence reads: CASSIGGSETQYF. CDR3 nucleotides: TGTGCCAGTAGTATCGGCGGGAGTGAGACCCAGTACTTC.

V and J are TRBV23-1 and TRBJ2-6; 9 nucleotides align to TRBD1. TRBV23-1 is known as an ORF, though its function is uncertain. The CDR3 spans 18 residues. The J segment lost 0 bases and the V segment lost 2 bases, leaving 5 bases of the junction unmatched. The CDR3 sequence: CASSQGQGRVSGANVLTF. CDR3 nucleotide sequence: TGCGCCAGCAGTCAAGGACAGGGGAGGGTCTCTGGGGCCAACGTCCTGACTTTC.

This sequence joins TRBV2 and TRBJ2-3, with D perhaps matching TRBD1 (5 bases). CDR1 SNHLY and CDR2 FYNNEI come from the germline V gene. The CDR3 is made up of 13 amino acids. Trimming pared 7 bases from V and 6 bases from J, leaving 14 bases between. The CDR3 coding sequence is TGTGCCAGCAAGGACATTAATACGGATACGCAGTATTTT. Protein product: CASKDINTDTQYF.

This sequence joins TRBV4-3 and TRBJ2-2; 7 bases are shared with TRBD1. This CDR3 has 18 amino acids. Germline values: CDR1 LGHNA, CDR2 YSLEER. The V and J ends lost 2 bases and 3 bases, in that order; junction bases with no gene match: 12. The CDR3 region is CASSQRPWTGQHTGELFF. The CDR3 DNA reads as TGCGCCAGCAGCCAACGACCCTGGACAGGACAACACACCGGGGAGCTGTTTTTT.

The gene calls are TRBV5-1 and TRBJ2-2; 7 nucleotides line up with TRBD2. The CDR3 consists of 16 residues. Trimming removed 3 bases from V and 1 base from J; junction bases left unmatched: 6. Germline V gene data show CDR1 as SGHRS and CDR2 as YFSETQ. In DNA form, the CDR3 reads TGCGCCAGCAGCTCCGGGGGGACTCAGAACACCGGGGAGCTGTTTTTT. Translated: CASSSGGTQNTGELFF.

V and J are TRBV7-2 and TRBJ2-1; 10 nucleotides match TRBD2. Per the germline V gene, CDR1 is SGHTA and CDR2 is FQGNSA. This CDR3 contains 17 residues. The junction had 14 bases not matched to a gene; V was cut back by 5 bases and J by 7 bases. The CDR3 bases are TGTGCCAGCAGCCACCCCGGGCTAGCGGGAGCTTCGAATGAGCAGTTCTTC. Its protein is CASSHPGLAGASNEQFF.

This clone was seen only once. This chain connects TRBV7-9 to TRBJ1-5; TRBD1 aligns across 9 bases. Germline lookup yields CDR1 SEHNR and CDR2 FQNEAQ (reference sequence). The junction had 6 bases not matched to a gene; V was cut back by 5 bases and J by 4 bases. The CDR3 runs to 15 residues. The CDR3 spells CASSRGTGKNQPQHF. CDR3 nucleotide sequence: TGTGCCAGCAGCAGAGGGACAGGGAAGAATCAGCCCCAGCATTTT.

This chain joins TRBV4-1 and TRBJ2-7; D might be TRBD1 (8 bases). The CDR3 covers 17 residues. CDR1 is MGHRA, CDR2 YSYEKL, per germline. Deletions cut 4 bases from V and 7 bases from J, with 26 bases between. CDR3 amino acids: CASSPFFATGEGWEQYF. The DNA for the CDR3 is TGCGCCAGCAGCCCCTTCTTCGCGACAGGGGAGGGGTGGGAGCAGTACTTC.

Only one count was recorded for this clone. The rearrangement uses TRBV7-2 and TRBJ2-5; 8 bases fit TRBD2. The CDR3 is made up of 16 amino acids. Germline V gene sequence: CDR1 SGHTA, CDR2 FQGNSA. With 4 bases clipped from V and 0 bases from J, the junction kept 7 bases outside the gene matches. This CDR3 is CASSWSGGRNQETQYF. CDR3 coding DNA: TGTGCCAGCAGCTGGTCGGGGGGGCGTAACCAAGAGACCCAGTACTTC. The variable domain in full, completed from reference TRBV7-2 and TRBJ2-5, reads GAGVSQSPSNKVTEKGKDVELRCDPISGHTALYWYRQSLGQGLEFLIYFQGNSAPDKSGLPSDRFSAERTGGSVSTLTIQRTQQEDSAVYLCASSWSGGRNQETQYFGPGTRLLVL.

The chain recombines TRBV2 with TRBJ2-3, with D maybe TRBD2 (7 bases). This CDR3 spans 11 amino acids. Trimming shortened V by 3 bases and J by 14 bases, and 12 bases separated the two germline ends. Germline CDR1 and CDR2: SNHLY and FYNNEI. The CDR3 sequence is CASSERGEGYF. CDR3 coding DNA: TGTGCCAGCAGTGAGAGGGGGGAGGGGTATTTT. The full variable domain, its missing parts supplied by reference TRBV2 and TRBJ2-3, is EPEVTQTPSHQVTQMGQEVILRCVPISNHLYFYWYRQILGQKVEFLVSFYNNEISEKSEIFDDQFSVERPDGSNFTLKIRSTKLEDSAMYFCASSERGEGYFGPGTRLTVL.

The V gene is TRBV7-9, the J gene TRBJ2-3; no clear D gene. There are 15 residues in the CDR3. V lost 4 bases and J lost 1, with 12 bases in between. Germline CDR1 is SEHNR and CDR2 is FQNEAQ (reference sequence). CDR3 nucleotides: TGTGCCAGCAGCTCCACTTTTCCCCGCACAGATACGCAGTATTTT. Encoded protein: CASSSTFPRTDTQYF.

Concerning this clone: Germline and junction disagree at one end, which may indicate a read error. This chain joins TRBV27 and TRBJ1-4, with D perhaps matching TRBD1 (6 bases). The CDR3 loop spans 15 amino acids. Germline-derived CDR1 and CDR2 are MNHEY and SMNVEV (reference sequence). The CDR3 nucleotides read TGTGCCGGCAGTAGAAGTCAGGGGTGGAGTGAAAAACTGTTTTTT. Amino acids: CAGSRSQGWSEKLFF.

This clone was recorded once. CDR3 sequence (DNA): TGTGCCAGCGTGGGACAGGGGGTCTACGAGCAGTACTTC. Translating gives CASVGQGVYEQYF. The chain combines TRBV11-2 with TRBJ2-7, with 11 bases aligning to TRBD1. From germline, CDR1 is SGHAT and CDR2 FQNNGV. The V gene end was trimmed by 8 bases and the J gene end by 3 bases; junction bases not matched to a gene: 3. The CDR3 sequence is 13 residues long.

This clone has just one count. This sequence joins TRBV7-2 and TRBJ2-7, with D possibly being TRBD1 (6 bases). V was pared by 4 bases and J by 0 bases, with 10 bases between. CDR1 and CDR2 from the germline V gene are SGHTA and FQGNSA. The CDR3 runs 14 residues. The CDR3 loop is CASSSTGVSYEQYF. The DNA for the CDR3 is TGTGCCAGCAGCTCGACAGGCGTCTCCTACGAGCAGTACTTC.

The chain combines TRBV6-6 with TRBJ1-3; possible D gene TRBD1, 6 bases. There are 15 residues in the CDR3. Germline V lookup: CDR1 MNHNY, CDR2 SVGAGI (reference sequence). V was cut by 2 bases and J by 4 bases, with 12 bases left in between. The CDR3 is CASSYGQNPGNTIYF. The CDR3 nucleotides are TGTGCCAGCAGTTACGGACAGAACCCAGGAAACACCATATATTTT.

The chain recombines TRBV28 with TRBJ1-5, with D possibly being TRBD1 (5 bases). The CDR3 sequence is 14 residues long. The germline gives CDR1 MDHEN, CDR2 SYDVKM. Trimming took 2 bases from V and 7 from J, leaving 12 bases between them. The CDR3 loop reads CASSLPQGRQPQHF. CDR3 DNA: TGTGCCAGCAGTTTACCGCAGGGAAGACAGCCCCAGCATTTT.

This sequence joins TRBV18 and TRBJ2-1, with D perhaps TRBD2 (6 bases). Germline assignment: CDR1 KGHSH and CDR2 LQKENI. V gave up 3 bases and J gave up 8 bases, with 26 bases separating them. The CDR3 consists of 18 residues. The CDR3 loop reads CASSPPNLRTRGGDEQFF. The CDR3 coding sequence is TGTGCCAGCTCACCTCCAAACCTCCGGACGAGGGGAGGCGATGAGCAGTTCTTC.

This clone was found a few times. The V call is TRBV14, the J call TRBJ2-7; possible D gene TRBD2, 6 bases. CDR1 is SGHDN, CDR2 FVKESK, per germline. The CDR3 runs 13 residues. Trimming took off 5 bases at V and 3 bases at J, with 11 bases between the two ends. The CDR3 loop is CASSGRTLYEQYF. The CDR3 DNA is TGTGCCAGCAGCGGGAGGACTCTCTACGAGCAGTACTTC.

The J gene is TRBJ2-4, the V gene TRBV28, with 7 bases fitting TRBD1. V was clipped by 6 bases and J by 3 bases; unmatched bases: 8. CDR1 and CDR2 from the germline V gene are MDHEN and SYDVKM. This CDR3 contains 15 residues. The CDR3 coding sequence is TGTGCCAGCAGCCAAGGGGGCTTGGACAAAAACATTCAGTACTTC. This translates into CASSQGGLDKNIQYF.

The V and J genes are TRBV2 and TRBJ1-4; D not certain. The germline gives CDR1 SNHLY, CDR2 FYNNEI. The ends were cut back, 7 bases at V and 0 bases at J, with 15 bases in the middle. This CDR3 region has 16 residues. This CDR3 is CASNLLIRATNEKLFF. CDR3 DNA: TGTGCCAGCAACCTACTAATCCGTGCAACTAATGAAAAACTGTTTTTT.

The chain couples TRBV28 to TRBJ1-2; TRBD1 might be the D (5 bases). The CDR3 spans 15 residues. Trimming removed 6 bases from V and 9 bases from J, with 23 bases in between. Germline V lookup: CDR1 MDHEN, CDR2 SYDVKM. CDR3 sequence reads: CASSVGAQGRESYTF. CDR3 DNA sequence: TGTGCCAGCAGCGTCGGAGCTCAGGGACGGGAGAGCTACACCTTC.

The chain employs TRBV5-5 and TRBJ1-1, with TRBD1 matching over 7 bases. After removal of 3 bases from V and 3 bases from J, the junction contained 8 bases not matched to a gene. The CDR3 sequence is 15 residues long. CDR1 SGHKS and CDR2 YYEKEE come from the germline V gene (reference sequence). The CDR3 DNA reads as TGTGCCAGCAGCTCGGGGGCAGGGGGGTACACTGAAGCTTTCTTT. This codes for CASSSGAGGYTEAFF.

The chain links TRBV7-8 to TRBJ2-4; 8 bases line up with TRBD2. This CDR3 region has 14 residues. Germline-derived CDR1 and CDR2 are SGHVS and FQNEAQ. J was trimmed by 9 bases and V by 4 bases; bases with no gene match: 8. CDR3 region: CASSYTGGAAIQYF. The DNA for the CDR3 is TGTGCCAGCAGCTACACCGGGGGGGCGGCCATTCAGTACTTC.

The chain recombines TRBV7-9 with TRBJ2-2; D might be TRBD2 (5 bases). The ends were cut back, 1 base at V and 1 base at J, with 10 bases in the middle. Germline assignment: CDR1 SEHNR and CDR2 FQNEAQ (reference sequence). This CDR3 has 16 residues. The CDR3 here is CASSLGLALNTGELFF. The CDR3 coding sequence is TGTGCCAGCAGCTTAGGGCTAGCCTTGAACACCGGGGAGCTGTTTTTT. The complete variable domain, with remaining parts taken from reference TRBV7-9 and TRBJ2-2, reads DTGVSQNPRHKITKRGQNVTFRCDPISEHNRLYWYRQTLGQGPEFLTYFQNEAQLEKSRLLSDRFSAERPKGSFSTLEIQRTEQGDSAMYLCASSLGLALNTGELFFGEGSRLTVL.

This chain connects TRBV7-2 to TRBJ2-7; D gene uncertain. V was cut by 4 bases and J by 0 bases, with 4 bases left in between. The CDR3 is 12 amino acids. Germline CDR1 and CDR2: SGHTA and FQGNSA. The CDR3 nucleotides read TGTGCCAGCAGCTCGAGCTCCTACGAGCAGTACTTC. It translates to CASSSSSYEQYF.

This chain connects TRBV19 to TRBJ2-4; 9 positions match TRBD1. CDR1 and CDR2 (germline): LNHDA, SQIVND (reference sequence). With 4 bases clipped from V and 1 base from J, the junction kept 8 bases outside the gene matches. The CDR3 spans 17 residues. CDR3 sequence reads: CASSRDRASIAKNIQYF. CDR3 bases: TGTGCCAGTAGTAGGGACAGGGCTTCAATTGCCAAAAACATTCAGTACTTC. Looking up the rest from reference TRBV19 and TRBJ2-4 gives the full variable domain: DGGITQSPKYLFRKEGQNVTLSCEQNLNHDAMYWYRQDPGQGLRLIYYSQIVNDFQKGDIAEGYSVSREKKESFPLTVTSAQKNPTAFYLCASSRDRASIAKNIQYFGAGTRLSVL.